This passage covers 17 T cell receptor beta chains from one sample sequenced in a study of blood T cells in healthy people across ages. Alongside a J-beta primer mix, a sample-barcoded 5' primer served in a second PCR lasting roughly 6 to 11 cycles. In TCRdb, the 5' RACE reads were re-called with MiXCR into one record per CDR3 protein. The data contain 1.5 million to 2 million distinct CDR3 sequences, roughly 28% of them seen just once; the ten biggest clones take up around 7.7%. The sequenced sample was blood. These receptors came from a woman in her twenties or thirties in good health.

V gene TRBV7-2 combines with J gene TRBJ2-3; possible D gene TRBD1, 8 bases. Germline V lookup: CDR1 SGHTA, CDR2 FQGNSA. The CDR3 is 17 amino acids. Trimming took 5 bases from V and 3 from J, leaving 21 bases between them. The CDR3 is CASSPNPQGGGTDTQYF. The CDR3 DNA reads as TGTGCCAGCAGCCCCAATCCACAGGGGGGGGGTACAGATACGCAGTATTTT.

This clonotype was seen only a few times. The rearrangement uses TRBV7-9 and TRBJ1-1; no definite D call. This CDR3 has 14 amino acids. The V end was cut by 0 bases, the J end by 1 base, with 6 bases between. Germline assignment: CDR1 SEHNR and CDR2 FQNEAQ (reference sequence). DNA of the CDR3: TGTGCCAGCAGCTTAGCGGTCGGGAACACTGAAGCTTTCTTT. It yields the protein CASSLAVGNTEAFF.

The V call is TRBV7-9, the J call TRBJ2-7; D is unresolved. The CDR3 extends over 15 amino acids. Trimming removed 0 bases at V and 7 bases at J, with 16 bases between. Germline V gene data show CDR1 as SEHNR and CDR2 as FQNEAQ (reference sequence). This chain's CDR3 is CASSLATRTNNEQYF. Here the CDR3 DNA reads TGTGCCAGCAGCTTAGCGACGAGGACCAACAATGAGCAGTACTTC.

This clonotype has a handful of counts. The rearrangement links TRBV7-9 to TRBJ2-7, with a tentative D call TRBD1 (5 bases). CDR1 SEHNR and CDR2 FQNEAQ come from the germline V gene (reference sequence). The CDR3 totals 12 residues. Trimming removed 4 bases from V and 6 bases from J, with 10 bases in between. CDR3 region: CASSSPGPEQYF. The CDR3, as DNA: TGTGCCAGCAGCTCCCCAGGGCCCGAGCAGTACTTC.

The CDR3 DNA reads TGTGCCAGCGGCAGGGCTGGGCTTGGCACAGATACGCAGTATTTT. It specifies CASGRAGLGTDTQYF. This chain joins TRBV5-5 and TRBJ2-3, with D possibly being TRBD1 (5 bases). CDR1 is SGHKS, CDR2 YYEKEE, per germline (reference sequence). This CDR3 spans 15 amino acids. V lost 7 bases, J lost 1 base, and 16 bases lay in between. Full variable domain (missing parts from reference TRBV5-5 and TRBJ2-3): DAGVTQSPTHLIKTRGQQVTLRCSPISGHKSVSWYQQVLGQGPQFIFQYYEKEERGRGNFPDRFSARQFPNYSSELNVNALLLGDSALYLCASGRAGLGTDTQYFGPGTRLTVL.

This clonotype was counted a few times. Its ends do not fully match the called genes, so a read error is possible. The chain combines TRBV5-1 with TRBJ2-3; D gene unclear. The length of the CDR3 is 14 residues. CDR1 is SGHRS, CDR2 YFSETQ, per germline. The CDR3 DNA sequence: TGCGCCAGCAGCTTGGCCTGGGGTGCGGATATGCAGTATTTT. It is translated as CASSLAWGADMQYF. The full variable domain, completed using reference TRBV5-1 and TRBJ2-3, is KAGVTQTPRYLIKTRGQQVTLSCSPISGHRSVSWYQQTPGQGLQFLFEYFSETQRNKGNFPGRFSGRQFSNSRSEMNVSTLELGDSALYLCASSLAWGADMQYFGPGTRLTVL.

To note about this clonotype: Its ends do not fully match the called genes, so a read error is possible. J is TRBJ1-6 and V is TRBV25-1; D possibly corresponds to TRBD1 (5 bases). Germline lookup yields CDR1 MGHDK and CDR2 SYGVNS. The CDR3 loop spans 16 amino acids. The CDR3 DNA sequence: TGTGTCAGCAGTGAATTTGACAGCTCCTATAATTCACCCCTCCACTTT. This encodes CVSSEFDSSYNSPLHF.

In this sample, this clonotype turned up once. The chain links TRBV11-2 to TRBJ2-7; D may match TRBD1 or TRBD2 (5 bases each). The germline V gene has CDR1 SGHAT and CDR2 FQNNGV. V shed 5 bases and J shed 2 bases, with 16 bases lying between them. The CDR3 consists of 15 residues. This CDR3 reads CASSPVGTQAYEQYF. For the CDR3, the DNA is TGTGCCAGCAGCCCTGTAGGGACGCAAGCCTACGAGCAGTACTTC. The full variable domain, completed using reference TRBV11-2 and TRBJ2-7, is EAGVAQSPRYKIIEKRQSVAFWCNPISGHATLYWYQQILGQGPKLLIQFQNNGVVDDSQLPKDRFSAERLKGVDSTLKIQPAKLEDSAVYLCASSPVGTQAYEQYFGPGTRLTVT.

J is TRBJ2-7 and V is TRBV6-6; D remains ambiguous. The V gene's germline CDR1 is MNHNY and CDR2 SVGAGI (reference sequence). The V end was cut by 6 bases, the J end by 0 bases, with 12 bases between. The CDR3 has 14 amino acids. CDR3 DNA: TGTGCCAGCAGGGGCTCCCTACTCTCCTACGAGCAGTACTTC. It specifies CASRGSLLSYEQYF.

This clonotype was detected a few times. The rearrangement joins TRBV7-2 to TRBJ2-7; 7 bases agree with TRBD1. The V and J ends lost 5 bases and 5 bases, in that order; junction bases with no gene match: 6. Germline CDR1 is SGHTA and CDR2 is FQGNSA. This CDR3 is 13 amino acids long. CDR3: CASSPNRGDEQYF. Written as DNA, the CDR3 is TGTGCCAGCAGCCCTAACAGGGGTGACGAGCAGTACTTC.

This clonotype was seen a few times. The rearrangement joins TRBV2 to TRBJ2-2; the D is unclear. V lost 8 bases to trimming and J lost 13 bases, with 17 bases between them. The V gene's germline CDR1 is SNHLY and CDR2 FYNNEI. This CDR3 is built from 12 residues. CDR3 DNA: TGTGCCAGCGGACGTGTGAGACTGGGGCTGTTTTTT. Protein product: CASGRVRLGLFF.

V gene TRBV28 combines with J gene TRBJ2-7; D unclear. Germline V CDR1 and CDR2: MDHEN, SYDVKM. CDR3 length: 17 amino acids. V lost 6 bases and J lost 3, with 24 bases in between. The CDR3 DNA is TGTGCCAGCAGCCCGTCGATCGGTTCGCCCTTTGGCTACGAGCAGTACTTC. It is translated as CASSPSIGSPFGYEQYF.

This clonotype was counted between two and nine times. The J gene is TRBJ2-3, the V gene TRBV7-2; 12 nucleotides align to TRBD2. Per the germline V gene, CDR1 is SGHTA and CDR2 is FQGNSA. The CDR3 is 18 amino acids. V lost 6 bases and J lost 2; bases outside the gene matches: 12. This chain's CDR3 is CASRPPVLAGGLTDTQYF. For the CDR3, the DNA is TGTGCCAGCAGACCCCCGGTACTAGCGGGGGGTCTCACAGATACGCAGTATTTT.

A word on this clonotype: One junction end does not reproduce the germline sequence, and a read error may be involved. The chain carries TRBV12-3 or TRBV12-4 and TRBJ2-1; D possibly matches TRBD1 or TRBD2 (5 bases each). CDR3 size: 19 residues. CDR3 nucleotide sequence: TGTGCCGGCAGTTCCTCGTACCGGCAGGGACCAGCCCGCTACAATGAGCAGTTCTTC. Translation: CAGSSSYRQGPARYNEQFF.

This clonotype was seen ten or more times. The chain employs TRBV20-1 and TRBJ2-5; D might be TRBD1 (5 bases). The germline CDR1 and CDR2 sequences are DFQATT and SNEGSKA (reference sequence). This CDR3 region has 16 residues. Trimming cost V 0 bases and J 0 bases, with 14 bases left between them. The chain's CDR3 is CSARDLLGADQETQYF. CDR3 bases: TGCAGTGCTAGAGATCTTTTAGGGGCGGACCAAGAGACCCAGTACTTC.

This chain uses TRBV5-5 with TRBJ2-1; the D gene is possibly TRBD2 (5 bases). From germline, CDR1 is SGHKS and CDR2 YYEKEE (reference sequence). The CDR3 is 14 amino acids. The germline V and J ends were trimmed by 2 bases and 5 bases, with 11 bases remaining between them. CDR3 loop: CASSLIPGNNEQFF. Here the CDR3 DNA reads TGTGCCAGCAGCTTAATCCCCGGGAACAATGAGCAGTTCTTC.

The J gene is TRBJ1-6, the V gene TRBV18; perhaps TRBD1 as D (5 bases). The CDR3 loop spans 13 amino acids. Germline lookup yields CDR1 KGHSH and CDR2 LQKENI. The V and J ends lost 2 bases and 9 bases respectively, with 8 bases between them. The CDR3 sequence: CASSPGGVSPLHF. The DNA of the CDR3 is TGTGCCAGCTCACCAGGAGGGGTTTCACCCCTCCACTTT. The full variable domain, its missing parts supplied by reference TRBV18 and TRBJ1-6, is NAGVMQNPRHLVRRRGQEARLRCSPMKGHSHVYWYRQLPEEGLKFMVYLQKENIIDESGMPKERFSAEFPKEGPSILRIQQVVRGDSAAYFCASSPGGVSPLHFGNGTRLTVT.